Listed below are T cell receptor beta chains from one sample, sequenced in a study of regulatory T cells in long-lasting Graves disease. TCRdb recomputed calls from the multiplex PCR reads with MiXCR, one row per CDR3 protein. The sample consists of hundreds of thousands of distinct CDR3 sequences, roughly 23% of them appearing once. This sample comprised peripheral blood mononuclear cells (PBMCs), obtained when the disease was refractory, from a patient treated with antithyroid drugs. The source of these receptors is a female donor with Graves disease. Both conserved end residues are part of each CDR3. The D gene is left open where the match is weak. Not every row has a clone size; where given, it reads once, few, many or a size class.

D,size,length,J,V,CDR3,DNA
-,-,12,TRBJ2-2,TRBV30,CAWDLGTGELFF,TGTGCCTGGGACTTAGGAACCGGGGAGCTGTTTTTT
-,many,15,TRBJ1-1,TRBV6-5,CASSYSGRENTEAFF,TGTGCCAGCAGTTACTCGGGCAGAGAGAACACTGAAGCTTTCTTT
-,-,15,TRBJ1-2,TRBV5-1,CASSLEVSIGYGYTF,TGCGCCAGCAGCTTGGAGGTGAGTATTGGCTATGGCTACACCTTC
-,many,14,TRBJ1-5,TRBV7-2,CASSYKVGDQPQHF,TGTGCCAGCAGCTATAAGGTGGGGGATCAGCCCCAGCATTTT
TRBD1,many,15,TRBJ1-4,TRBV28,CASRPRTGGTEKLFF,TGTGCCAGCAGACCCCGGACAGGGGGGACTGAAAAACTGTTTTTT
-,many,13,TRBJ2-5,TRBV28,CASSRILEETQYF,TGTGCCAGCAGCCGAATACTAGAGGAGACCCAGTACTTC
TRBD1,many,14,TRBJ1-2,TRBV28,CASRRQGADYGYTF,TGTGCCAGCAGGAGACAGGGGGCCGACTATGGCTACACCTTC
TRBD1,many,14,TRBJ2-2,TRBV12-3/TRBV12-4,CASSSGDRSGELFF,TGTGCCAGCAGTTCGGGGGACAGGTCCGGGGAGCTGTTTTTT
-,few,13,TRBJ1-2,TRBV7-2,CASSLVWGHGYTF,TGTGCCAGCAGCTTAGTTTGGGGGCATGGCTACACCTTC
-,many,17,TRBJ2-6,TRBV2,CASRLLLKISGANVLTF,TGTGCCAGCAGGCTATTGCTAAAAATCTCTGGGGCCAACGTCCTGACTTTC
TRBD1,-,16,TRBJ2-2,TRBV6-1,CASRRTGTANTGELFF,TGTGCCAGCAGACGAACCGGGACAGCAAACACCGGGGAGCTGTTTTTT
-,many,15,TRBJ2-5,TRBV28,CASSHGQPYQETQYF,TGTGCCAGCAGTCACGGACAGCCGTACCAAGAGACCCAGTACTTC
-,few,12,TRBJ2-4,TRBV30,CAWSVGGDIQYF,TGTGCCTGGAGTGTGGGAGGTGACATTCAGTACTTC
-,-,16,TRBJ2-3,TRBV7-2,CASSLGGGWRTDTQYF,TGTGCCAGCAGCTTAGGGGGAGGATGGCGCACAGATACGCAGTATTTT
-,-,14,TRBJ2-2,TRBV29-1,CSVEHNQNTGELFF,TGCAGCGTTGAACACAACCAGAACACCGGGGAGCTGTTTTTT
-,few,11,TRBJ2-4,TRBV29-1,CSGESKNIQYF,TGCAGCGGCGAAAGCAAAAACATTCAGTACTTC
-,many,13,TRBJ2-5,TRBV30,CAWEEEGLETQYF,TGTGCCTGGGAGGAGGAGGGGTTGGAGACCCAGTACTTC
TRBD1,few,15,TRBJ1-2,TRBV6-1,CASNPPGTGGNGYTF,TGTGCCAGCAACCCCCCCGGGACAGGGGGTAACGGCTACACCTTC
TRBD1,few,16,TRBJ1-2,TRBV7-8,CASSKRGTGIDYGYTF,TGTGCCAGCAGCAAACGGGGGACAGGCATCGATTATGGCTACACCTTC
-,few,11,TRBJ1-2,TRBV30,CAWTSGTFSTF,TGTGCCTGGACCTCCGGGACCTTTTCTACCTTC
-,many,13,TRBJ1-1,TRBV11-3,CASSRTANTEAFF,TGTGCCAGCAGCCGGACAGCGAACACTGAAGCTTTCTTT
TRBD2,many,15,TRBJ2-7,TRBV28,CASSLMRAGTYEQYF,TGTGCCAGCAGTTTGATGAGAGCGGGAACCTACGAGCAGTACTTC
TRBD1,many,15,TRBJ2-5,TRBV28,CASSLGQGGSGSQYF,TGTGCCAGCAGTTTGGGACAGGGTGGATCGGGGTCCCAGTACTTC
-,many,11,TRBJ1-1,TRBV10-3,CAIRGDTEAFF,TGTGCCATCCGTGGGGACACTGAAGCTTTCTTT
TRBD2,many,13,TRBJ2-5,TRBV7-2,CASSFAGDETQYF,TGTGCCAGCAGCTTTGCGGGAGATGAGACCCAGTACTTC
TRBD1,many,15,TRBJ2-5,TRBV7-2,CASSLTGTAGETQYF,TGTGCCAGCAGCTTAACCGGGACAGCAGGGGAGACCCAGTACTTC
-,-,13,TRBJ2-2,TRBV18,CASSPQASGELFF,TGTGCCAGCTCACCACAGGCTTCCGGGGAGCTGTTTTTT
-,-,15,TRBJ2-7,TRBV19,CASRINSGSQYEQYF,TGTGCCAGTAGAATAAACAGTGGCAGCCAATACGAGCAGTACTTC
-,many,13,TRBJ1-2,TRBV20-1,CSARAGGLYGYTF,TGCAGTGCGAGGGCTGGAGGGCTCTATGGCTACACCTTC
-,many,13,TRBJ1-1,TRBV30,CAWSRGGNTEAFF,TGTGCCTGGAGTCGTGGAGGGAACACTGAAGCTTTCTTT
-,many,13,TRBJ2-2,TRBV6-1,CASTEPGHGELFF,TGTGCCAGCACCGAACCGGGACACGGGGAGCTGTTTTTT
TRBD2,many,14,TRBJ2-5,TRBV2,CASRWWTSEETQYF,TGTGCCAGCCGCTGGTGGACTAGCGAAGAGACCCAGTACTTC
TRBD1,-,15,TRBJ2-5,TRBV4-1,CASSQGWTGEETQYF,TGCGCCAGCAGCCAAGGATGGACAGGGGAAGAGACCCAGTACTTC
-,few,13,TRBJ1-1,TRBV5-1,CASSAGMNTEAFF,TGCGCCAGCAGCGCCGGCATGAACACTGAAGCTTTCTTT
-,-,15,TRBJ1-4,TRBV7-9,CASSPSIPTNEKLFF,TGTGCCAGCAGCCCGAGCATCCCAACTAATGAAAAACTGTTTTTT
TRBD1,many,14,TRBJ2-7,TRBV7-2,CASSLGGTGSGQYF,TGTGCCAGCAGCTTAGGAGGGACAGGGAGTGGGCAGTACTTC
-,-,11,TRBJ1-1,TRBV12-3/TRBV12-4,CASRLSLEAFF,TGTGCCAGCAGACTCTCCCTTGAAGCTTTCTTT
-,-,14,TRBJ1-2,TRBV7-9,CASSLFDGNYGYTF,TGTGCCAGCAGCTTATTCGACGGCAACTATGGCTACACCTTC
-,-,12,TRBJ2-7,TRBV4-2,CASSQVDYEQYF,TGTGCCAGCAGCCAAGTAGACTACGAGCAGTACTTC
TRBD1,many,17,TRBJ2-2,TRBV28,CASSSYTTGGGTGELFF,TGTGCCAGCAGTTCCTATACGACAGGGGGAGGCACCGGGGAGCTGTTTTTT
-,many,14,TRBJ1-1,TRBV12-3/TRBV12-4,CASSFRGLNTEAFF,TGTGCCAGCAGTTTTAGGGGGTTGAACACTGAAGCTTTCTTT
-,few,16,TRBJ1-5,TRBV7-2,CASSLYAGDSNQPQHF,TGTGCCAGCAGCTTATATGCGGGGGATAGCAATCAGCCCCAGCATTTT
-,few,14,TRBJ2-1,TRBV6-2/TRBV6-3,CASRVLEGYNEQFF,TGTGCCAGCAGGGTCTTGGAGGGGTACAATGAGCAGTTCTTC